The T cell receptor beta chain under discussion was sequenced for a study of blood T cell repertoires in COVID-19. Study-wide background: Acute and convalescent COVID-19 specimens originated in the United States, Italy and Spain. PBMCs, B-cell-depleted T cells, or T cells provided the cDNA or gDNA that made up the material.

Authors' data handling: Quantification of nucleated cells was approximated via reference gene primer amplification. TCRdb keeps only in-frame clones here, not all; method: immunoSEQ multiplex PCR. Clonal size and the V and J genes are those of that table, whereas D and trimming came from the DNA. This table has 200,000 to 250,000 clones, around three quarters appearing once. Germline V CDR1 and CDR2: SGHNT, YYREEE (reference sequence). V shed 4 bases and J shed 5 bases, with 7 bases lying between them. The CDR3 is 12 residues long. The receptor's source is a woman in her 70s with acute or convalescent COVID-19. The V and J genes are TRBV5-4 and TRBJ2-1; TRBD1 is a possible D gene (6 bases). Sequenced sample: peripheral blood. The CDR3 spells CASSRDNNEQFF. CDR3 in DNA: TGTGCCAGCAGCCGGGACAACAATGAGCAGTTCTTC.